These 30 T cell receptor beta chains share one sample of origin, sequenced in a study of T cells in localized non-small cell lung cancer. Assay used: immunoSEQ multiplex PCR; TCRdb lists only in-frame clones, some missing. The data contain 1,500 to 2,000 clones, 36% of them singletons. This material consisted of lung tumor tissue, taken before any cancer treatment. These receptors were taken from a woman aged 35-75 years with stage II lung adenocarcinoma.

This clone was seen a handful of times. The gene calls are TRBV9 and TRBJ2-2; D is unclear. CDR3 length: 14 amino acids. The germline gives CDR1 SGDLS, CDR2 YYNGEE. V lost 0 bases and J 3 bases, leaving 6 bases between the germline ends. The CDR3: CASSVDDYTGELFF. The CDR3 DNA is TGTGCCAGCAGCGTAGATGATTACACCGGGGAGCTGTTTTTT.

The CDR3: CASSPRLGEKLFF. CDR3 in DNA: TGTGCCAGCTCACCACGGTTAGGCGAAAAACTGTTTTTT. This sequence joins TRBV18 and TRBJ1-4; D gene uncertain. The CDR3 totals 13 residues. Germline V gene lookup returns CDR1 KGHSH and CDR2 LQKENI. Deletions cut 1 base from V and 8 bases from J, with 8 bases between.

The chain couples TRBV11-3 to TRBJ1-4, with D perhaps TRBD1 (5 bases). The CDR3 extends over 20 amino acids. Germline V gene sequence: CDR1 SGHNT, CDR2 YENEEA. V lost 2 bases and J lost 8, with 30 bases in between. The CDR3 DNA sequence: TGTGCCAGCAGCTTATATACCGTCGATGACACCAATGCCTGGGGGGAAAAACTGTTTTTT. It encodes CASSLYTVDDTNAWGEKLFF.

The chain links TRBV30 to TRBJ1-1; TRBD1 might be the D (6 bases). The CDR3 has 13 residues. V dropped 0 bases and J dropped 8 bases, with 13 bases sitting between them. CDR1 is GTSNPN and CDR2 is SVGIG in the germline V gene (reference sequence). CDR3 region: CAWSVTGLSEAFF. The CDR3 DNA is TGTGCCTGGAGTGTTACAGGGTTATCAGAAGCTTTCTTT.

The chain employs TRBV23-1 and TRBJ2-3, with 8 bases fitting TRBD1. TRBV23-1 is reported as an ORF; its role is uncertain. The J segment lost 7 bases and the V segment lost 2 bases, leaving 14 bases of the junction unmatched. The CDR3 sequence is 17 residues long. The CDR3 reads CASSQTTDRESAHTQYF. CDR3 coding DNA: TGCGCCAGCAGTCAAACTACGGACAGGGAATCCGCGCATACGCAGTATTTT.

This clone was counted between two and nine times. V gene TRBV9 combines with J gene TRBJ1-2; TRBD1 might be the D (5 bases). The CDR3 length is 15 residues. The germline V and J ends were trimmed by 0 bases and 4 bases, with 13 bases remaining between them. Per germline, CDR1 SGDLS and CDR2 YYNGEE. The CDR3 DNA follows: TGTGCCAGCAGCGTAGAGGGCTCGACAGTCTATGGCTACACCTTC. Translated, it gives CASSVEGSTVYGYTF.

This clone was counted a single time. This chain links TRBV28 with TRBJ2-1; 7 positions match TRBD2. This CDR3 comprises 14 residues. V shed 6 bases, J shed 7 bases, and the junction held 9 bases outside the gene matches. Germline CDR1 MDHEN, CDR2 SYDVKM. The CDR3, as DNA: TGTGCCAGCAGACCGCCGGGGGGTGCGAATGAGCAGTTCTTC. Translation gives CASRPPGGANEQFF.

J is TRBJ2-6 and V is TRBV11-3, with D unclear. This CDR3 has 17 amino acids. CDR1 SGHNT and CDR2 YENEEA come from the germline V gene. Trimming took 1 base from V and 0 from J, leaving 10 bases between them. CDR3 in amino acids: CASSLGTTNSGANVLTF. The CDR3 bases are TGTGCCAGCAGCTTAGGCACCACGAACTCTGGGGCCAACGTCCTGACTTTC.

This clone was observed a few times. This rearrangement joins TRBV6-8 to TRBJ1-5; D gene unclear. V gave up 6 bases and J gave up 6 bases, with 12 bases separating them. This CDR3 is built from 13 residues. The germline gives CDR1 MNHGY, CDR2 SAAAGT. The CDR3 sequence is CASSARAGQPQHF. The CDR3 bases are TGTGCCAGCAGCGCAAGGGCCGGTCAGCCCCAGCATTTT.

The chain employs TRBV29-1 and TRBJ2-7; TRBD1 is a possible D gene (5 bases). The CDR3 totals 15 residues. Germline loops: CDR1 SQVTM, CDR2 ANQGSEA. V lost 6 bases and J lost 0, with 18 bases in between. CDR3 sequence reads: CSVVPGYKSSYEQYF. The CDR3 nucleotides are TGCAGCGTCGTCCCAGGGTATAAAAGCTCCTACGAGCAGTACTTC.

This clone rates as medium-sized. The rearrangement links TRBV6-8 to TRBJ1-5; possibly TRBD1 for D (6 bases). CDR3 length: 15 residues. Trimming took 6 bases from V and 4 from J, leaving 16 bases between them. CDR1 and CDR2 from the germline V gene are MNHGY and SAAAGT. The CDR3 nucleotides are TGTGCCAGCAGCCGAGAATGGACAGTTAATCAGCCCCAGCATTTT. Its protein product is CASSREWTVNQPQHF.

The rearrangement links TRBV29-1 to TRBJ1-2, with unresolved D. Germline-derived CDR1 and CDR2 are SQVTM and ANQGSEA. V lost 0 bases and J lost 0, with 14 bases in between. This CDR3 region has 16 residues. The CDR3 spells CSVEDGSVRANYGYTF. The CDR3 coding sequence is TGCAGCGTTGAAGATGGTAGCGTACGTGCTAACTATGGCTACACCTTC. The full variable domain, with the rest looked up from reference TRBV29-1 and TRBJ1-2, is SAVISQKPSRDICQRGTSLTIQCQVDSQVTMMFWYRQQPGQSLTLIATANQGSEATYESGFVIDKFPISRPNLTFSTLTVSNMSPEDSSIYLCSVEDGSVRANYGYTFGSGTRLTVV.

This clone was picked up a small number of times. In DNA form, the CDR3 reads TGTGCCAGCAGGGGGATGGGACGATTTGGCTACACCTTC. Encoded protein: CASRGMGRFGYTF. The V gene is TRBV28, the J gene TRBJ1-2, with D possibly TRBD1 on 5 matching bases. Germline CDR1 is MDHEN and CDR2 is SYDVKM. This CDR3 comprises 13 residues. Between the trimmed V and J ends, which lost 6 bases and 7 bases, there was a span of 15 bases.

This chain joins TRBV29-1 and TRBJ2-1, with D perhaps TRBD2 (5 bases). This CDR3 spans 14 amino acids. Germline V gene sequence: CDR1 SQVTM, CDR2 ANQGSEA. Trimming pared 4 bases from V and 0 bases from J, leaving 10 bases between. CDR3 loop: CSVGWRSSYNEQFF. The CDR3 bases are TGCAGCGTTGGCTGGAGGAGCTCCTACAATGAGCAGTTCTTC.

This chain joins TRBV11-3 and TRBJ2-3, with 11 bases that match TRBD1. The V gene's germline CDR1 is SGHNT and CDR2 YENEEA. The CDR3 consists of 16 residues. V lost 8 bases, J lost 2 bases, and 9 bases stayed unmatched. CDR3 residues: CASLFRTGGITDTQYF. CDR3 bases: TGTGCCAGCCTATTTCGGACAGGGGGCATCACAGATACGCAGTATTTT.

The chain joins TRBV6-8 to TRBJ1-2; possibly TRBD1 for D (6 bases). Germline V gene sequence: CDR1 MNHGY, CDR2 SAAAGT. The V and J ends lost 6 bases and 7 bases respectively, with 15 bases between them. CDR3 length equals 13 residues. CDR3 coding DNA: TGTGCCAGCAGACTGGGACACGGGAGTGGCTACACCTTC. Protein sequence: CASRLGHGSGYTF.

By sample fraction, this clone is medium-sized. V is TRBV11-3 and J is TRBJ1-6, with TRBD1 identical over 7 bases. The CDR3 has 19 residues. Trimming took 1 base from V and 9 from J; bases not matched to a gene: 18. CDR1 and CDR2 from the germline V gene are SGHNT and YENEEA. CDR3 DNA: TGTGCCAGCAGCTTAGTTCCTTTCCGGCAGGGGGGGTTCGGTTCACCCCTCCACTTT. Encoded protein: CASSLVPFRQGGFGSPLHF.

This clone was observed once. The chain carries TRBV18 and TRBJ1-4, with 10 bases identical to TRBD1. V lost 4 bases to trimming and J lost 7 bases; unmatched junction nucleotides: 6. The CDR3 covers 15 residues. Germline assignment: CDR1 KGHSH and CDR2 LQKENI. Here the CDR3 DNA reads TGTGCCAGCTCACGAGACAGGGGGCGAAGTGAAAAACTGTTTTTT. This sequence encodes CASSRDRGRSEKLFF.

The rearrangement joins TRBV28 to TRBJ2-7, with 11 bases aligning to TRBD2. CDR3 length: 14 residues. In germline, CDR1 is MDHEN, CDR2 SYDVKM. V shed 5 bases, J shed 2 bases, and the junction held 2 bases outside the gene matches. The CDR3 DNA follows: TGTGCCAGCAGTGGGACTAGCGGAACCTACGAGCAGTACTTC. Residues: CASSGTSGTYEQYF. Supplemented by reference TRBV28 and TRBJ2-7, the full variable domain reads DVKVTQSSRYLVKRTGEKVFLECVQDMDHENMFWYRQDPGLGLRLIYFSYDVKMKEKGDIPEGYSVSREKKERFSLILESASTNQTSMYLCASSGTSGTYEQYFGPGTRLTVT.

This clone was seen a handful of times. The V call is TRBV30, the J call TRBJ2-7; 7 bases map to TRBD1. V was pared by 1 base and J by 7 bases, with 7 bases of the junction left unmatched. The length of the CDR3 is 13 residues. CDR1 GTSNPN and CDR2 SVGIG come from the germline V gene (reference sequence). The CDR3 sequence is CAWSETGFGEQYF. CDR3 nucleotides: TGTGCCTGGAGTGAGACAGGGTTTGGGGAGCAGTACTTC.

The rearrangement links TRBV11-3 to TRBJ2-1; D may be TRBD1 or TRBD2 (5 bases each). V was pared by 3 bases and J by 2 bases, with 17 bases between. In germline, CDR1 is SGHNT, CDR2 YENEEA. The CDR3 loop spans 17 amino acids. CDR3 region: CASSLAPGTEAYNEQFF. CDR3 nucleotide sequence: TGTGCCAGCAGCTTGGCCCCCGGGACGGAAGCCTACAATGAGCAGTTCTTC.

In its sample, this clone was seen a few times. The chain uses TRBV6-8 and TRBJ1-1; no firm D call. V lost 4 bases to trimming and J lost 6 bases, with 15 bases between them. The CDR3 runs to 14 residues. The germline V gene encodes CDR1 MNHGY and CDR2 SAAAGT. The CDR3 reads CASSLVPSRPEAFF. CDR3 nucleotides: TGTGCCAGCAGTTTGGTCCCATCCCGACCTGAAGCTTTCTTT.

By proportion, this clone is large. The V gene is TRBV11-3, the J gene TRBJ2-7; the D is unclear. Trimming cost V 1 base and J 4 bases, with 14 bases left between them. The CDR3 consists of 15 residues. Germline V gene data show CDR1 as SGHNT and CDR2 as YENEEA. The CDR3 DNA is TGTGCCAGCAGCTTAGGTCCCCAGGCCCCTTACGAGCAGTACTTC. Its translation: CASSLGPQAPYEQYF.

The chain links TRBV4-1 to TRBJ1-1; D gene ambiguous. Looked up from germline, CDR1 is MGHRA and CDR2 is YSYEKL. Trimming took off 4 bases at V and 1 base at J, with 10 bases between the two ends. This CDR3 has 14 residues. The DNA for the CDR3 is TGCGCCAGCAGCCCCGTGGGCTCGAACACTGAAGCTTTCTTT. Its protein product is CASSPVGSNTEAFF.

This clone was observed a handful of times. The chain employs TRBV11-3 and TRBJ1-3; weak D call: TRBD1 (6 bases). V was cut by 2 bases and J by 2 bases, with 13 bases left in between. This CDR3 region has 16 residues. The germline V gene has CDR1 SGHNT and CDR2 YENEEA. The DNA for the CDR3 is TGTGCCAGCAGCTTATCCAGGACAGAGACTGGAAACACCATATATTTT. The encoded protein is CASSLSRTETGNTIYF.

The rearrangement joins TRBV11-3 to TRBJ2-7; TRBD2 matches 8 bases. Per germline, CDR1 SGHNT and CDR2 YENEEA. Trimming cost V 3 bases and J 6 bases; bases outside gene matches: 7. The CDR3 extends over 14 amino acids. The CDR3 DNA reads as TGTGCCAGCAGCTTCATAGCGGGGTCGGTCGAGCAGTACTTC. This codes for CASSFIAGSVEQYF.

The chain combines TRBV6-8 with TRBJ1-3; unclear D gene. V lost 6 bases and J lost 2, with 20 bases in between. Germline CDR1 is MNHGY and CDR2 is SAAAGT. The CDR3 runs to 17 residues. This chain's CDR3 is CASSRSPRLIPGNTIYF. The CDR3 coding sequence is TGTGCCAGCAGCCGCAGCCCGCGTCTTATCCCTGGAAACACCATATATTTT.

This clone was recorded a few times. The gene calls are TRBV19 and TRBJ2-1, with 10 bases lining up with TRBD1. The J segment lost 8 bases and the V segment lost 7 bases, leaving 8 bases of the junction unmatched. Germline CDR1 and CDR2: LNHDA and SQIVND (reference sequence). The CDR3 runs to 14 residues. CDR3: CASTPGQGNHEQFF. Written as DNA, the CDR3 is TGTGCCAGTACCCCGGGACAGGGGAACCATGAGCAGTTCTTC.

V gene TRBV14 combines with J gene TRBJ2-7; D call uncertain. Trimming left V 4 bases short and J 0 bases short, with 7 bases between. Looked up from germline, CDR1 is SGHDN and CDR2 is FVKESK. This CDR3 is built from 13 residues. This CDR3 is CASSLPNSYEQYF. CDR3 coding DNA: TGTGCCAGCAGCCTCCCTAACTCCTACGAGCAGTACTTC.

Sample share makes this clone medium-sized. The gene calls are TRBV9 and TRBJ2-1; 9 positions match TRBD1. The CDR3 length is 16 residues. The V and J ends lost 1 base and 4 bases, in that order; junction bases with no gene match: 6. Per germline, CDR1 SGDLS and CDR2 YYNGEE. This chain's CDR3 is CASSVTGTGPYNEQFF. Here the CDR3 DNA reads TGTGCCAGCAGCGTAACCGGGACAGGGCCGTACAATGAGCAGTTCTTC. The full variable domain, completed using reference TRBV9 and TRBJ2-1, is DSGVTQTPKHLITATGQRVTLRCSPRSGDLSVYWYQQSLDQGLQFLIQYYNGEERAKGNILERFSAQQFPDLHSELNLSSLELGDSALYFCASSVTGTGPYNEQFFGPGTRLTVL.